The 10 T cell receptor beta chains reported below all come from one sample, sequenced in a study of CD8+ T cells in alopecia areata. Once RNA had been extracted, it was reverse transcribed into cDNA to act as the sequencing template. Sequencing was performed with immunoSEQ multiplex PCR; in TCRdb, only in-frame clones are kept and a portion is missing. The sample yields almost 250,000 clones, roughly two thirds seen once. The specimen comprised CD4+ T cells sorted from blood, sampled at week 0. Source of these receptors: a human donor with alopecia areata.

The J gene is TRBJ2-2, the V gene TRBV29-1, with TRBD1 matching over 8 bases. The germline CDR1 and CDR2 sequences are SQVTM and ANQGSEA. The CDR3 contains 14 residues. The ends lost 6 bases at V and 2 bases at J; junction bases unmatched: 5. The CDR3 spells CSVVGQVNTGELFF. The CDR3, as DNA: TGCAGCGTCGTGGGACAGGTCAACACCGGGGAGCTGTTTTTT.

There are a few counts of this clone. This chain's CDR3 is CASSALTGTEAFF. CDR3 nucleotide sequence: TGTGCCAGCAGCGCCTTGACAGGGACTGAAGCTTTCTTT. The chain recombines TRBV9 with TRBJ1-1; 7 bases are shared with TRBD1. Germline trimming cut 3 bases from V and 5 bases from J; bases unmatched to any gene: 4. CDR1 and CDR2 from the germline V gene are SGDLS and YYNGEE. CDR3 size: 13 residues.

CDR3 loop: CAWRAANTGELFF. The CDR3 DNA follows: TGTGCCTGGAGGGCAGCGAACACCGGGGAGCTGTTTTTT. The genes are TRBV30 and TRBJ2-2; no firm D call. V was trimmed by 3 bases and J by 0 bases, leaving 5 bases between them. The CDR3 runs to 13 residues. Germline CDR1 and CDR2: GTSNPN and SVGIG (reference sequence).

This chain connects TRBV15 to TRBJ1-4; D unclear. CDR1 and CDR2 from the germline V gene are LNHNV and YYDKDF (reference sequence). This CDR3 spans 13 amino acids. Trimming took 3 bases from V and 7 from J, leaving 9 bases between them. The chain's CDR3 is CATSRPRVEKLFF. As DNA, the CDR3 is TGTGCCACCAGCAGGCCGAGGGTTGAAAAACTGTTTTTT.

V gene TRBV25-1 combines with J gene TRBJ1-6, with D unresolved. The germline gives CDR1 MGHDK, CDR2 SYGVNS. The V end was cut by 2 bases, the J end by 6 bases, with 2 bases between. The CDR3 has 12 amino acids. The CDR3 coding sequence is TGTGCCAGCAGTGAAGTTAATTCACCCCTCCACTTT. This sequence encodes CASSEVNSPLHF.

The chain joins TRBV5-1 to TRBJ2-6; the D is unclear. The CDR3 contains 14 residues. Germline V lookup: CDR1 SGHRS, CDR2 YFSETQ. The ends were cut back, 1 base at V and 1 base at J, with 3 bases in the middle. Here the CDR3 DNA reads TGCGCCAGCAGCTTGCAGTCTGGGGCCAACGTCCTGACTTTC. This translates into CASSLQSGANVLTF. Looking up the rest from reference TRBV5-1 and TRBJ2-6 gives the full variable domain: KAGVTQTPRYLIKTRGQQVTLSCSPISGHRSVSWYQQTPGQGLQFLFEYFSETQRNKGNFPGRFSGRQFSNSRSEMNVSTLELGDSALYLCASSLQSGANVLTFGAGSRLTVL.

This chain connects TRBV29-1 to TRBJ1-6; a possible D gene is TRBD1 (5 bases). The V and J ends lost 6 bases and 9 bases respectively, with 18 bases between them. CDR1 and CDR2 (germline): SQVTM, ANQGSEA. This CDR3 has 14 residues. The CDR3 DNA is TGCAGCGTGGCTCTCCAGGGCGGGAGTTCACCCCTCCACTTT. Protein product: CSVALQGGSSPLHF.

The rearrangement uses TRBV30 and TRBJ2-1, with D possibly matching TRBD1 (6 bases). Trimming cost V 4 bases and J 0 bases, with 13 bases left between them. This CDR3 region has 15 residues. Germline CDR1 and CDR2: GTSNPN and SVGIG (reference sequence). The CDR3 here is CAWTRQASSYNEQFF. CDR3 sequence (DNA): TGTGCCTGGACTCGACAGGCGAGCTCCTACAATGAGCAGTTCTTC.

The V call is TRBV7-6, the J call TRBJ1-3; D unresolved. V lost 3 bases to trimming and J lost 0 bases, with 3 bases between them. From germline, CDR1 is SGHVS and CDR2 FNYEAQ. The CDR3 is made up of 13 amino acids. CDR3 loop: CASSLNSGNTIYF. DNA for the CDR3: TGTGCCAGCAGCTTGAACTCTGGAAACACCATATATTTT.

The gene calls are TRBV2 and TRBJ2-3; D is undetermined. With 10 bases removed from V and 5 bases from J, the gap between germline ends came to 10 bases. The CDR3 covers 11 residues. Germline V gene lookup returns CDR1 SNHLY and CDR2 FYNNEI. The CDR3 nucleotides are TGTGCCACCCGGAAAGGAGATACGCAGTATTTT. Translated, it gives CATRKGDTQYF. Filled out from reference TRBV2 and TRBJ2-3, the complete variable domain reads EPEVTQTPSHQVTQMGQEVILRCVPISNHLYFYWYRQILGQKVEFLVSFYNNEISEKSEIFDDQFSVERPDGSNFTLKIRSTKLEDSAMYFCATRKGDTQYFGPGTRLTVL.